This T cell receptor beta chain was recorded in a study of T cell changes during pregnancy in multiple sclerosis. This CDR3 has 11 residues. The germline V gene has CDR1 DFQATT and CDR2 SNEGSKA (reference sequence). V was pared by 6 bases and J by 2 bases, with 7 bases between. Here immunoSEQ multiplex PCR was the method, and the copy in TCRdb shows in-frame clones only, minus some. The table includes around 33,000 clones, 90% detected once. The chain uses TRBV20-1 and TRBJ1-2; no reliable D call. The sequences come from CD4+ T cells from peripheral blood mononuclear cells, collected in the third trimester of pregnancy. The clonotype originates from a female donor in good health, enrolled as a control in a pregnancy study. CDR3 residues: CSAQSNYGYTF. The DNA for the CDR3 is TGCAGTGCGCAGTCCAACTATGGCTACACCTTC.